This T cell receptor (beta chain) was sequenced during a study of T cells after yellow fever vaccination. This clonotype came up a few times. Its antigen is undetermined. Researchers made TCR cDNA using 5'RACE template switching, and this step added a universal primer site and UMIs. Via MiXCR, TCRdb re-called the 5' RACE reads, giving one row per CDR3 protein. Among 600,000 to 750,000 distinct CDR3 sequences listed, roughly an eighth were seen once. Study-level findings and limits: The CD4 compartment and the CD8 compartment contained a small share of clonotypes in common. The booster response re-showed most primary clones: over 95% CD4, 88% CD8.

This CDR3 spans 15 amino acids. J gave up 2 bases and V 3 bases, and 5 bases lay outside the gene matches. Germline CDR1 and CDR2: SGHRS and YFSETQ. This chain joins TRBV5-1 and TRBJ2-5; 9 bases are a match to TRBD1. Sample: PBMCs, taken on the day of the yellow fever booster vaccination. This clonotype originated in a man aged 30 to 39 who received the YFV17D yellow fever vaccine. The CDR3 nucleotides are TGCGCCAGCAGCTACCAGGGGACAGGGCAAGAGACCCAGTACTTC. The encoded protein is CASSYQGTGQETQYF. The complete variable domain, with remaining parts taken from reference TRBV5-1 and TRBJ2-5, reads KAGVTQTPRYLIKTRGQQVTLSCSPISGHRSVSWYQQTPGQGLQFLFEYFSETQRNKGNFPGRFSGRQFSNSRSEMNVSTLELGDSALYLCASSYQGTGQETQYFGPGTRLLVL.